This entry is about one T cell receptor beta chain. No cognate antigen has been identified for it. The record has no base qualities; no much larger clone is one base away. Using the deep immunoSEQ assay, TCR CDR3 regions were amplified from genomic DNA by multiplex PCR. For each cell subset, the extracted genomic DNA was distributed evenly across all wells of several immunoSEQ 96-well plates, and each plate served as one replicate. For sorted subsets, around 200 ng genomic DNA, equal to tens of thousands of T cell genomes, was loaded into each replicate PCR. Purified libraries were quantified with a Qubit 3.0 fluorometer, sized on a Bioanalyzer 2100, and re-quantified with the KAPA Library Quantification kit. Each immunoSEQ 96-well plate was sequenced on its own single-read 150-cycle Illumina NextSeq 550 flow cell. Per the original workflow: Because the immunoSEQ output held only junctional sequences and lacked quality scores, the filtering could not match the filtering applied to full-length reads. To assign V/J genes and CDR3, sequences were annotated against IMGT germline references using PyIR, a Python wrapper for IgBLAST v1.9. Reads were removed for weak V/J assignments (E-value above 1e-6), missing CDR3, stop codons, out-of-frame junctions, or ambiguous translated residues. V3J clonotypes were defined as sequences sharing the same inferred V gene, J gene, and CDR3 amino acid sequence. The percentage overlap between two repertoires was calculated by dividing the number of shared unique clonotypes by the size of the smaller repertoire. RTK rarefaction, the Chao1 estimator, and Recon v2.1 estimates of unobserved clonotypes were used to assess repertoire richness. Generation probabilities for all TCRbeta clonotypes obtained by the gDNA method from a handful of donors were computed using OLGA. TCRdb provides this immuneACCESS table in a form limited to in-frame rearrangements. Some clones are lacking; in checked studies, under half of them reflect an unresolved V gene, and why the rest are absent is not known. V, J and clone size reflect that table, while D and trimming were determined from the DNA. The table for this sample lists over a million clones; around 82% of them were counted only once. The ten largest clones take up around 0.61% of the sample.

These data belong to a study of shared clonotypes between healthy human individuals (dated by TCRdb to 2018 to 2020). Looking at the study overall: The cohort comprised a couple of women and a few men aged 18 to 49 years. Each donor's leukapheresis produced roughly between roughly 0.94 and 9.5 billion PBMCs. To estimate repertoire size and how much clonotype sharing occurs between individuals, the study deeply sequenced the blood TCR repertoires of 5 or 6 healthy adults. For each donor, three plates each were used for CD4 naive and CD4 memory, two plates were used for CD8 naive, and one plate was used for CD8 memory. Different laboratories and diverse techniques were used to prepare libraries and sequence TCR repertoires, to increase sequencing depth and limit assay-specific biases. What the study reported, not specific to this receptor: Even with the large sequencing depth, rarefaction of the sorted-subset datasets indicated that sequencing was incomplete. When a handful of donors were compared, the shared fraction of clonotypes was about 5.4% for naive CD4, approximately 3.5% for naive CD8, roughly 2.5% for memory CD4, and 0.35% to 0.4% for memory CD8. Sampling was limited to blood, and TCR repertoires in tissue likely differ from TCR repertoires in blood. Pairwise subsampling indicated that sequencing depth was expected to affect the degree of clonotype sharing among donors. The small number of donors limited the genetic and exposure-history diversity represented. Estimated clonotype richness was generally larger for naive than for memory subsets. Higher generation probabilities were observed for clonotypes shared by all four sorted-subset donors than for non-shared clonotypes.

The germline ends are 18 bases apart after V is trimmed by 3 bases and J by 0 bases. Reading the germline V gene (reference sequence) gives CDR1 MNHEY and CDR2 SMNVEV. Measured from the cysteine to the phenylalanine, the CDR3 is 17 residues long. Kept here is only the CDR3 DNA, which spans 51 bases and is read in frame from base 1. Healthy HIV-negative adults with no recently reported acute infections or vaccinations were included as donors. All donors were Caucasian adults living in Nashville, Tennessee, USA. CD4+ T cells were enriched by magnetic negative selection; naive cells were then positively selected on CD45RA, and the negative fraction formed the memory subset. Blood was obtained by leukapheresis, after which PBMCs were separated by Ficoll-Histopaque density gradient centrifugation and cryopreserved in liquid nitrogen vapor phase. Analytical flow cytometry was used to check the purity and quantity of every magnetically sorted T cell population. Each sorted fraction had its genomic DNA isolated and then quantified by UV absorbance on a Nanodrop 2000c.

The rearranged segments are TRBV27 and TRBJ2-7, with TRBD1 tentatively as D gene (7 bases match). Sequenced: memory CD4+ T cells from PBMCs. This specimen's cell subset or site label, per the study, means: CD45RA-negative fraction. This TCR came from a man younger than 30 in good health. Some clones in this sample may be carry-over from other donors' samples. CDR3 protein: CASSFAPTRDSSYEQYF. The base sequence is TGTGCCAGCAGTTTTGCCCCAACGCGGGACAGCTCCTACGAGCAGTACTTC.